This T cell receptor beta chain was observed in a study of blood T cells in healthy people across ages. It was with a sample-barcoded 5' primer and a J-beta primer mix that a second PCR of about 7 to 12 cycles was run. A 12-random-nucleotide template-switch adaptor tagged each cDNA molecule. TCRdb reprocessed the 5' RACE reads with MiXCR, giving one entry per CDR3 protein. Of approximately 760,000 distinct CDR3 sequences in the sample, around 25% were seen once. Germline assignment: CDR1 MDHEN and CDR2 SYDVKM. Trimming took 4 bases from V and 4 from J; bases not matched to a gene: 12. CDR3 length: 16 residues. The same specimen was also included in a second study, on T cells of mothers and their children.

The chain carries TRBV28 and TRBJ1-2; TRBD1 aligns across 7 bases. This receptor was obtained from a boy aged 5 to 17 in good health. The sample taken for sequencing was blood. DNA for the CDR3: TGTGCCAGCAGTTCGGGACAGCGCCATAGGTCCTATGGCTACACCTTC. This sequence encodes CASSSGQRHRSYGYTF.